Shown below are 18 T cell receptor beta chains from a single sample sequenced in a study of regulatory T cells in long-lasting Graves disease. Both iRepertoire HTBI primers and Arm-PCR of CDR3 regions were used to build the TCR beta libraries. MiXCR, run by TCRdb on the multiplex PCR reads, gives a single entry per CDR3 protein. The table records around 500,000 distinct CDR3 sequences, about 16% of them present only once. The time point: newly diagnosed GD, antithyroid drugs for less than 3 months. Preparation of the TCR library used RNA extracted from PBMCs. This sample was also put to use in a study of T cells in Graves' hyperthyroidism and ophthalmopathy.

The specimen was peripheral blood mononuclear cells (PBMCs), collected at new diagnosis, from a patient treated with antithyroid drugs. The source is a woman in her forties or fifties with Graves disease.

CDR3 amino acids: CSASGGFLSGNTIYF. Written as DNA, the CDR3 is TGCAGTGCTAGCGGAGGGTTCCTCTCTGGAAACACCATATATTTT. The chain employs TRBV20-1 and TRBJ1-3; D remains ambiguous. Trimming took 3 bases from V and 0 from J, leaving 12 bases between them. Germline-derived CDR1 and CDR2 are DFQATT and SNEGSKA (reference sequence). The CDR3 is 15 amino acids.

This clonotype was observed at least ten times. The chain is built from TRBV12-3 or TRBV12-4 and TRBJ2-1; 9 nucleotides match TRBD1. The CDR3 is 15 residues long. V shed 0 bases and J 9 bases; nucleotides not matched to a gene: 6. The DNA of the CDR3 is TGTGCCAGCAGTTTAGCGCCGGACAGGGGCCGTGAGCAGTTCTTC. It translates to CASSLAPDRGREQFF.

V gene TRBV27 combines with J gene TRBJ2-7, with 7 bases lining up with TRBD1. CDR3 length: 15 residues. The trim removed 2 bases at V and 2 bases at J, leaving 6 bases unmatched. Germline loops: CDR1 MNHEY, CDR2 SMNVEV (reference sequence). CDR3 in amino acids: CASSLQQGSPYEQYF. CDR3 bases: TGTGCCAGCAGTTTACAACAGGGGAGTCCCTACGAGCAGTACTTC.

This clonotype was observed many times. This sequence joins TRBV20-1 and TRBJ1-5; TRBD1 aligns across 12 bases. The CDR3 length is 17 residues. J lost 2 bases, V lost 0 bases, and 5 bases had no gene match. Germline V gene lookup returns CDR1 DFQATT and CDR2 SNEGSKA (reference sequence). For the CDR3, the DNA is TGCAGTGCTAGAGATGACGGGACAGGGGGCGGCAATCAGCCCCAGCATTTT. Its translation is CSARDDGTGGGNQPQHF.

The chain employs TRBV11-2 and TRBJ2-7; D possibly matches TRBD1 or TRBD2 (6 bases each). The CDR3 spans 16 residues. CDR1 SGHAT and CDR2 FQNNGV come from the germline V gene. V was trimmed by 4 bases and J by 3 bases, leaving 19 bases between them. This CDR3 reads CASSYRGDKYSYEQYF. Here the CDR3 DNA reads TGTGCCAGCAGCTACCGCGGGGACAAATACAGCTACGAGCAGTACTTC.

This clonotype was counted a few times. The chain uses TRBV5-4 and TRBJ2-3; D call uncertain. The CDR3 is 17 amino acids. Per germline, CDR1 SGHNT and CDR2 YYREEE (reference sequence). The V end was cut by 4 bases, the J end by 2 bases, with 20 bases between. The CDR3 DNA reads TGTGCCAGCAGCCCCGGAGACTCCGGAAGGGACACAGATACGCAGTATTTT. Its protein product is CASSPGDSGRDTDTQYF.

Remarks on this clonotype: A far larger clone is just one base off, so this is likely a read error. The chain has TRBV11-3 and TRBJ1-2; TRBD1 aligns across 9 bases. Germline CDR1 reads SGHNT; CDR2 reads YENEEA. The V gene end was trimmed by 5 bases and the J gene end by 7 bases; junction bases not matched to a gene: 23. The CDR3 sequence is 19 residues long. The CDR3 DNA reads as TGTGCCAGCAGCCCATGGTCGTTCGCTACAGGGGGCAGACGCTGTGGCTACACCTTC. It encodes CASSPWSFATGGRRCGYTF.

This clonotype occurred once. The gene calls are TRBV20-1 and TRBJ2-5; 10 positions agree with TRBD1. Germline CDR1 and CDR2: DFQATT and SNEGSKA (reference sequence). The CDR3 extends over 15 amino acids. Here the CDR3 DNA reads TGCAGCCTTCGACAGGGGGCGGTTAAGGGGGAGACCCAGTACTTC. The encoded protein is CSLRQGAVKGETQYF.

The chain joins TRBV4-1 to TRBJ2-2, with D unresolved. From germline, CDR1 is MGHRA and CDR2 YSYEKL. Between the trimmed V and J ends, which lost 4 bases and 0 bases, there was a span of 12 bases. The CDR3 length is 16 residues. Here the CDR3 reads CASSPPFLANTGELFF. Here the CDR3 DNA reads TGCGCCAGCAGCCCCCCTTTTCTCGCGAACACCGGGGAGCTGTTTTTT.

This clonotype came up a few times. This chain joins TRBV24-1 and TRBJ2-3; D remains unclear. Germline-derived CDR1 and CDR2 are KGHDR and SFDVKD. The length of the CDR3 is 14 residues. Trimming cost V 4 bases and J 0 bases, with 7 bases left between them. The CDR3 loop is CATSDSTSTDTQYF. The CDR3 nucleotides are TGTGCCACCAGTGACTCCACTAGCACAGATACGCAGTATTTT.

Ten or more counts support this clonotype. This chain joins TRBV9 and TRBJ2-3, with 10 bases lining up with TRBD1. J gave up 6 bases and V 0 bases, and 4 bases lay outside the gene matches. Germline V CDR1 and CDR2: SGDLS, YYNGEE. The CDR3 totals 15 residues. CDR3 nucleotide sequence: TGTGCCAGCAGCGTAGTCGGGACAGGGGCCGATACGCAGTATTTT. It specifies CASSVVGTGADTQYF.

Ten or more counts support this clonotype. The rearrangement uses TRBV7-2 and TRBJ1-5; D gene ambiguous. Looked up from germline, CDR1 is SGHTA and CDR2 is FQGNSA. The V end was cut by 2 bases, the J end by 4 bases, with 9 bases between. The CDR3 loop spans 14 amino acids. The CDR3 DNA reads as TGTGCCAGCAGCTTAAACGGGGTTAATCAGCCCCAGCATTTT. This codes for CASSLNGVNQPQHF.

Many counts were recorded for this clonotype. The rearrangement links TRBV2 to TRBJ1-5, with TRBD1 matching 8 bases. This CDR3 is built from 13 residues. The V and J ends lost 8 bases and 7 bases, in that order; junction bases with no gene match: 7. The germline CDR1 and CDR2 sequences are SNHLY and FYNNEI. CDR3 in amino acids: CASHLTGDQPQHF. The CDR3 region has the DNA TGTGCCAGCCACCTGACAGGGGACCAGCCCCAGCATTTT.

The V gene is TRBV20-1, the J gene TRBJ2-3; tentative D call: TRBD2 (7 bases). This CDR3 is built from 13 residues. Germline lookup yields CDR1 DFQATT and CDR2 SNEGSKA (reference sequence). Deletions cut 7 bases from V and 3 bases from J, with 14 bases between. The CDR3: CSGGGAGTDTQYF. The CDR3 nucleotides are TGCAGTGGCGGGGGCGCGGGGACAGATACGCAGTATTTT.

This clonotype was counted only a few times. The chain is built from TRBV5-1 and TRBJ2-2; no clear D. Trimming left V 0 bases short and J 2 bases short, with 5 bases between. The germline V gene encodes CDR1 SGHRS and CDR2 YFSETQ. The CDR3 extends over 14 amino acids. Here the CDR3 reads CASSLDTNTGELFF. The CDR3 DNA sequence: TGCGCCAGCAGCTTGGACACAAACACCGGGGAGCTGTTTTTT.

This clonotype has only a few counts. The V call is TRBV9, the J call TRBJ1-1; unclear D gene. CDR3 length: 16 amino acids. Germline values: CDR1 SGDLS, CDR2 YYNGEE. Between the trimmed V and J ends, which lost 0 bases and 4 bases, there was a span of 16 bases. This CDR3 is CASSVGESRGLTEAFF. The CDR3 DNA reads as TGTGCCAGCAGCGTAGGGGAGTCGAGAGGACTCACTGAAGCTTTCTTT.

This clonotype has just a few counts. CDR3 loop: CSVERAGSFRSGNQPQHF. DNA of the CDR3: TGCAGCGTCGAACGGGCAGGGTCATTCAGGTCTGGCAATCAGCCCCAGCATTTT. This chain uses TRBV29-1 with TRBJ1-5, with a weak D call TRBD1 (5 bases). The CDR3 is 18 amino acids. V lost 6 bases and J 2 bases, leaving 26 bases between the germline ends. Germline lookup yields CDR1 SQVTM and CDR2 ANQGSEA.

This clonotype was seen repeatedly, ten times or more. This chain connects TRBV11-2 to TRBJ1-1, with 9 bases lining up with TRBD1. The CDR3 totals 15 residues. Per the germline V gene, CDR1 is SGHAT and CDR2 is FQNNGV. J gave up 0 bases and V 5 bases, and 4 bases lay outside the gene matches. CDR3: CASSIRQGVNTEAFF. The CDR3 nucleotides are TGTGCCAGCAGCATAAGACAGGGGGTGAACACTGAAGCTTTCTTT.